These T cell receptor beta chains were read from a single sample in a study of breast tumors, draining lymph nodes, adjacent tissues. TCRdb fed the multiplex PCR reads into MiXCR, producing one record per CDR3 protein. Of 200,000 to 250,000 distinct CDR3 sequences listed, 30% to 35% are singletons. Sequencing input: axillary lymph node tissue. The receptor source for this set is a female donor with breast cancer. Some clones in this sample may be carry-over from other donors' samples. The CDR3 runs from the conserved cysteine through the conserved F or W. The order of the fields is V gene, D gene, clone size, J gene, CDR3 protein, CDR3 DNA. The D gene is left open where the match is weak. Some rows have no size entry. The others give once, few or many, or a class for an expanded clone.

TRBV7-9	NA	NA	TRBJ2-5	CASSLVRAWEQYF	TGTGCCAGCAGCTTAGTGCGGGCTTGGGAGCAGTACTTC
TRBV20-1	NA	NA	TRBJ2-5	CSAKKTGTGTQYF	TGCAGTGCTAAGAAGACCGGGACGGGGACCCAGTACTTC
TRBV5-8	NA	few	TRBJ1-2	CASSSGPSARYTF	TGTGCCAGCAGTTCGGGACCCAGCGCTAGATACACCTTC
TRBV20-1	NA	once	TRBJ2-3	CSAQSGGNTGYF	TGCAGTGCTCAGAGCGGCGGGAACACCGGCTATTTT
TRBV7-2	NA	many	TRBJ2-1	CASSLPLGDNEQFF	TGTGCCAGCAGCTTACCCCTTGGGGACAATGAGCAGTTCTTC
TRBV12-3/TRBV12-4	TRBD2	many	TRBJ2-1	CASSPGVAGGYEQFF	TGTGCCAGCAGTCCCGGGGTAGCGGGAGGATATGAGCAGTTCTTC
TRBV27	TRBD1	NA	TRBJ2-1	CASSSGGPQFF	TGTGCCAGCAGTTCAGGGGGCCCCCAGTTCTTC
TRBV10-3	NA	many	TRBJ2-3	CAISGGRPDTQYF	TGTGCCATCAGTGGAGGGAGGCCAGATACGCAGTATTTT
TRBV24-1	NA	NA	TRBJ1-2	CATGGQLFYGYTF	TGTGCCACCGGAGGACAGCTTTTCTATGGCTACACCTTC
TRBV20-1	TRBD1	many	TRBJ1-5	CSARDRRAGGGQPQHF	TGCAGTGCTAGAGATCGAAGGGCAGGGGGCGGCCAGCCCCAGCATTTT
TRBV2	TRBD1	NA	TRBJ1-4	CAGKGATPKLFF	TGTGCCGGCAAGGGGGCTACCCCAAAACTGTTTTTT
TRBV6-1	NA	many	TRBJ1-4	CASSNFRWKNEKLFF	TGTGCCAGCAGTAACTTCAGGTGGAAAAATGAAAAACTGTTTTTT
TRBV28	NA	NA	TRBJ1-5	CASSLVGSHQPQHF	TGTGCCAGCAGTTTGGTGGGAAGTCATCAGCCCCAGCATTTT
TRBV20-1	NA	many	TRBJ1-2	CSAWTRHGYTF	TGCAGTGCTTGGACAAGACATGGCTACACCTTC
TRBV20-1	NA	many	TRBJ2-7	CSAYKDPYEQYF	TGCAGTGCTTATAAGGACCCCTACGAGCAGTACTTC
TRBV18	NA	many	TRBJ2-1	CASSRASADEQFF	TGTGCCAGCTCTCGGGCAAGTGCCGATGAGCAGTTCTTC
TRBV19	NA	NA	TRBJ1-6	CASRDGRESPLHF	TGTGCCAGTCGGGACGGACGGGAATCACCCCTCCACTTT
TRBV2	NA	many	TRBJ2-2	CASSEGSNTGELFF	TGTGCCAGCAGTGAAGGCAGTAACACCGGGGAGCTGTTTTTT
TRBV4-1	TRBD1	NA	TRBJ2-3	CASSQVVMGQGPDTQYF	TGCGCCAGCAGCCAAGTTGTCATGGGACAGGGACCCGATACGCAGTATTTT
TRBV19	TRBD1	many	TRBJ1-2	CASSDWTGAEDYGYTF	TGTGCCAGTAGTGACTGGACAGGGGCTGAAGACTATGGCTACACCTTC
TRBV11-2	NA	many	TRBJ2-7	CASSHEVGARYEQYF	TGTGCCAGCAGCCACGAGGTGGGAGCCCGCTACGAGCAGTACTTC
TRBV10-3	TRBD1	once	TRBJ1-2	CAISAKEGQWGYTF	TGTGCCATCAGTGCTAAGGAGGGACAGTGGGGCTACACCTTC
TRBV20-1	TRBD1	NA	TRBJ1-1	CSASKGARTEAFF	TGCAGTGCTAGTAAGGGGGCGCGCACTGAAGCTTTCTTT
TRBV24-1	NA	many	TRBJ1-5	CATSDGRGLGPQHF	TGTGCCACCAGTGATGGCAGGGGCCTCGGGCCCCAGCATTTT
TRBV24-1	NA	many	TRBJ2-1	CATSDPDIGGGGSYNEQFF	TGTGCCACCAGTGATCCTGATATTGGGGGCGGGGGATCCTACAATGAGCAGTTCTTC
TRBV29-1	NA	many	TRBJ2-3	CSVGPGTDTQYF	TGCAGCGTCGGGCCAGGGACAGATACGCAGTATTTT
TRBV4-2	TRBD1	NA	TRBJ1-3	CASSSGTGRSGNTIYF	TGTGCCAGCAGCTCCGGGACAGGGCGCTCTGGAAACACCATATATTTT
TRBV6-5	NA	NA	TRBJ2-6	CASSYSDSSGANVLTF	TGTGCCAGCAGTTACTCTGACAGCTCTGGGGCCAACGTCCTGACTTTC
TRBV7-9	NA	many	TRBJ1-6	CASSPPVASSYNSPLHF	TGTGCCAGCAGCCCCCCAGTCGCGAGCTCCTATAATTCACCCCTCCACTTT